These 9 T cell receptor beta chains were sequenced from one sample in a study of graft-versus-host responses after intestinal transplantation. These receptors' antigens are unknown. TCRdb keeps only in-frame clones here, not all; method: immunoSEQ multiplex PCR. In the table there are roughly 75,000 clones, roughly 89% of which are singletons. The specimen comprised unstimulated CD4+ T cells sorted from spleen or lymph node cells, sampled before intestinal transplant. The receptors were gathered from a human donor who received an intestinal transplant.

This clone has only one observation. The chain joins TRBV5-6 to TRBJ2-1; a weak D match, TRBD1 (6 bases). V was trimmed by 4 bases and J by 6 bases, leaving 17 bases between them. Germline values: CDR1 SGHDT, CDR2 YYEEEE. The CDR3 totals 15 residues. CDR3 coding DNA: TGTGCCAGCAGCCCACCCGGGACAAGATTCAATGAGCAGTTCTTC. Its protein is CASSPPGTRFNEQFF.

The chain carries TRBV11-3 and TRBJ2-7, with D tentatively TRBD2 (5 bases). The germline V and J ends were trimmed by 7 bases and 7 bases, with 26 bases remaining between them. CDR3 length: 16 residues. The V gene's germline CDR1 is SGHNT and CDR2 YENEEA. The CDR3 region has the DNA TGTGCCAGCAACTTGAGGTACGGGGAAGAAACGAGAGAGCAGTACTTC. This sequence encodes CASNLRYGEETREQYF.

V usage is TRBV7-2 and J usage is TRBJ2-5, with 7 bases that match TRBD1. The CDR3 sequence is 15 residues long. Germline V gives CDR1 SGHTA, CDR2 FQGNSA. V was pared by 3 bases and J by 3 bases, with 7 bases of the junction left unmatched. The CDR3 protein is CASSFHGTDEETQYF. The CDR3, as DNA: TGTGCCAGCAGCTTTCACGGGACAGACGAAGAGACCCAGTACTTC.

V is TRBV30 and J is TRBJ1-4, with D tentatively TRBD1 (6 bases). Trimming took off 3 bases at V and 4 bases at J, with 15 bases between the two ends. In germline, CDR1 is GTSNPN, CDR2 SVGIG (reference sequence). This CDR3 region has 15 residues. This CDR3 is CAWSPRRGGNEKLFF. The CDR3 DNA is TGTGCCTGGAGCCCCCGCAGGGGCGGTAATGAAAAACTGTTTTTT.

This clone was observed a single time. The rearrangement links TRBV6-4 to TRBJ1-1; possibly TRBD1 for D (5 bases). The germline V and J ends were trimmed by 5 bases and 1 base, with 8 bases remaining between them. The CDR3 contains 13 residues. CDR1 is MRHNA, CDR2 SNTAGT, per germline. This CDR3 is CASSLGGNTEAFF. DNA for the CDR3: TGTGCCAGCAGTCTCGGGGGGAACACTGAAGCTTTCTTT.

The chain links TRBV4-3 to TRBJ2-6; weak D call: TRBD2 (6 bases). Germline values: CDR1 LGHNA, CDR2 YSLEER. V gave up 0 bases and J gave up 3 bases, with 12 bases separating them. The CDR3 sequence is 17 residues long. This chain's CDR3 is CASSQERGGGGANVLTF. The CDR3 DNA reads as TGCGCCAGCAGCCAAGAAAGGGGAGGTGGTGGGGCCAACGTCCTGACTTTC.

The chain recombines TRBV21-1 with TRBJ2-5; the table's D call TRBD2 went unverified against the DNA. TRBV21-1 counts as a pseudogene. The length of the CDR3 is 17 residues. CDR3 DNA: TGTGCCAGCAGCAAAGTTCGAACTCGCGGGGTCCAAGAGACCCAGTACTTC. It specifies CASSKVRTRGVQETQYF.

The rearrangement links TRBV11-3 to TRBJ2-4; tentative D call: TRBD1 (6 bases). With 4 bases removed from V and 7 bases from J, the gap between germline ends came to 11 bases. The CDR3 runs to 13 residues. The germline gives CDR1 SGHNT, CDR2 YENEEA. CDR3 nucleotides: TGTGCCAGCAGCTCAACAGGGTTGAACATTCAGTACTTC. Its protein product is CASSSTGLNIQYF.

V and J are TRBV12-5 and TRBJ1-1; 9 bases line up with TRBD1. Germline lookup yields CDR1 LGHNT and CDR2 FRNRAP. CDR3 size: 16 residues. V gave up 6 bases and J gave up 1 base; unmatched junction bases: 9. CDR3 residues: CASGNLQGAGNTEAFF. Here the CDR3 DNA reads TGTGCTAGTGGGAACCTACAGGGGGCAGGGAACACTGAAGCTTTCTTT.